The clone carrying this TCR beta chain showed up many times. V shed 2 bases and J shed 3 bases, with 14 bases lying between them. Germline CDR1 reads KGHSH; CDR2 reads LQKENI. The CDR3 runs to 15 residues. A single record per CDR3 protein comes from TCRdb applying MiXCR to the RT-PCR reads. The sample holds hundreds of thousands of distinct CDR3 sequences, over 12% seen once. The sample comprised memory CD4+ T cells from blood. J is TRBJ2-7 and V is TRBV18, with D uncertain. The TCR originated in a female donor in good health, serving as a healthy control. The CDR3 DNA reads as TGTGCCAGCTCACCAAGTTTTATGGACCTCTACGAGCAGTACTTC. It codes for CASSPSFMDLYEQYF.